The 27 T cell receptor beta chains listed next were all sequenced from one sample in a study of blood T cell repertoires in COVID-19. The method was immunoSEQ multiplex PCR; TCRdb's version includes in-frame clones alone and lacks a portion of them. This table holds about 190,000 clones, roughly 80% found once. Sequenced sample: peripheral blood. The receptors derive from a man aged 55 to 70 with acute or convalescent COVID-19.

The chain combines TRBV4-1 with TRBJ2-2; 9 bases are shared with TRBD2. V trimming: 6 bases; J trimming: 0 bases; junction bases outside the gene matches: 11. CDR1 is MGHRA and CDR2 is YSYEKL in the germline V gene. CDR3 length: 18 residues. The CDR3 coding sequence is TGCGCCAGCAGGGACGTCGGAGCGGGAGGCACGAACACCGGGGAGCTGTTTTTT. It encodes CASRDVGAGGTNTGELFF.

This clone was observed a handful of times. CDR3 residues: CASSQTGGTEAFF. The CDR3 coding sequence is TGTGCCAGCAGTCAGACAGGGGGCACTGAAGCTTTCTTT. The chain is built from TRBV6-5 and TRBJ1-1, with 9 bases that match TRBD1. The V gene's germline CDR1 is MNHEY and CDR2 SVGAGI. The CDR3 length is 13 residues. Losses at the gene ends were 5 bases for V and 4 bases for J; bases not matched to a gene: 2.

The chain carries TRBV7-9 and TRBJ1-1; D remains unclear. The germline V and J ends were trimmed by 5 bases and 9 bases, with 13 bases remaining between them. The germline CDR1 and CDR2 sequences are SEHNR and FQNEAQ (reference sequence). The CDR3 sequence is 12 residues long. The CDR3 spells CASSPHRDQAFF. The CDR3, as DNA: TGTGCCAGCAGCCCTCACAGAGACCAAGCTTTCTTT.

The chain is built from TRBV5-4 and TRBJ1-2, with TRBD1 matching 9 bases. J lost 0 bases, V lost 4 bases, and 7 bases had no gene match. This CDR3 has 16 residues. The V gene's germline CDR1 is SGHNT and CDR2 YYREEE (reference sequence). CDR3 sequence: CASSRDRVRANYGYTF. DNA for the CDR3: TGTGCCAGCAGCCGGGACAGGGTACGAGCTAACTATGGCTACACCTTC.

The rearrangement joins TRBV5-6 to TRBJ1-1; D may be TRBD1 (6 bases). The germline gives CDR1 SGHDT, CDR2 YYEEEE. This CDR3 has 16 residues. Trimming took 4 bases from V and 1 from J, leaving 17 bases between them. The DNA of the CDR3 is TGTGCCAGCAGCGTCGGGTTTTACAGGGAGAACACTGAAGCTTTCTTT. This translates into CASSVGFYRENTEAFF.

The chain couples TRBV5-1 to TRBJ1-1, with TRBD1 identical over 11 bases. The CDR3 length is 16 residues. Germline V gene lookup returns CDR1 SGHRS and CDR2 YFSETQ. The trim removed 0 bases at V and 3 bases at J, leaving 4 bases unmatched. The CDR3 region is CASSLGTGGMYTEAFF. The CDR3 DNA reads as TGCGCCAGCAGCTTGGGGACAGGGGGCATGTACACTGAAGCTTTCTTT.

As DNA, the CDR3 is TGTGCCATCAGTGGGGCAGGTGGTACAGATACGCAGTATTTT. It translates to CAISGAGGTDTQYF. The genes are TRBV10-3 and TRBJ2-3; D is unresolved. The CDR3 is made up of 14 amino acids. The germline CDR1 and CDR2 sequences are ENHRY and SYGVKD. The ends were cut back, 4 bases at V and 3 bases at J, with 11 bases in the middle.

The chain has TRBV21-1 and TRBJ2-6; the D call TRBD2 from the table was never checked on the DNA. TRBV21-1 is labeled a pseudogene. CDR3 length equals 17 residues. Here the CDR3 reads CASSTEQTLSGANVLTF. CDR3 DNA sequence: TGTGCCAGCAGCACGGAGCAGACCCTCTCTGGGGCCAACGTCCTGACTTTC.

The chain couples TRBV7-3 to TRBJ2-1, with 9 bases fitting TRBD1. The CDR3 covers 15 residues. CDR1 is SGHTA, CDR2 FQGTGA, per germline. After removal of 6 bases from V and 5 bases from J, the junction contained 8 bases not matched to a gene. CDR3 nucleotide sequence: TGTGCCAGCAGACCCGGACAGGGGAGACACAATGAGCAGTTCTTC. It is translated as CASRPGQGRHNEQFF.

The table lists this clone with a few counts. This chain links TRBV6-4 with TRBJ1-2; 7 bases map to TRBD1. The CDR3 consists of 15 residues. The germline V gene has CDR1 MRHNA and CDR2 SNTAGT. V trimming: 1 base; J trimming: 4 bases; junction bases outside the gene matches: 6. CDR3 nucleotide sequence: TGTGCCAGCAGTGACTTAGCAGGGGGAGCCTATGGCTACACCTTC. This translates into CASSDLAGGAYGYTF.

The chain carries TRBV24-1 and TRBJ1-5; possible D gene TRBD1, 5 bases. V gave up 3 bases and J gave up 7 bases, with 15 bases separating them. CDR1 is KGHDR, CDR2 SFDVKD, per germline. The CDR3 extends over 15 amino acids. The CDR3 coding sequence is TGTGCCACCAGTGATCCCCCTACAGGTAACCAGCCCCAGCATTTT. It translates to CATSDPPTGNQPQHF.

This clone occurred once. The chain carries TRBV29-1 and TRBJ1-5; 8 positions agree with TRBD1. This CDR3 comprises 14 residues. CDR1 and CDR2 (germline): SQVTM, ANQGSEA. Germline trimming cut 6 bases from V and 6 bases from J; bases unmatched to any gene: 10. The CDR3 DNA reads TGCAGCGTGACACAGGGGGTTGAGGGTCAGCCCCAGCATTTT. Its translation: CSVTQGVEGQPQHF.

The rearrangement uses TRBV4-3 and TRBJ2-1; D might be TRBD1 (5 bases). V was cut by 4 bases and J by 5 bases, with 9 bases left in between. The germline gives CDR1 LGHNA, CDR2 YSLEER. The CDR3 spans 13 residues. CDR3 amino acids: CASSLSGNNEQFF. Written as DNA, the CDR3 is TGCGCCAGCAGCCTATCAGGGAACAATGAGCAGTTCTTC.

The rearrangement uses TRBV6-5 and TRBJ1-2; D may be TRBD1 (5 bases). Germline V gives CDR1 MNHEY, CDR2 SVGAGI. V was shortened by 6 bases and J by 10 bases, with 21 bases between the two germline ends. The CDR3 is 14 amino acids. The CDR3 nucleotides read TGTGCCAGCAGAAGAGCCGGGGCGGGATCCGTCTACACCTTC. Protein: CASRRAGAGSVYTF.

The chain employs TRBV9 and TRBJ1-4; no reliable D call. The CDR3 totals 13 residues. The germline V gene encodes CDR1 SGDLS and CDR2 YYNGEE. V was shortened by 3 bases and J by 5 bases, with 8 bases between the two germline ends. CDR3: CASSGGGNEKLFF. In DNA form, the CDR3 reads TGTGCCAGCAGCGGAGGCGGAAATGAAAAACTGTTTTTT.

This chain links TRBV6-5 with TRBJ2-4, with 7 bases matching TRBD1. Germline CDR1 reads MNHEY; CDR2 reads SVGAGI. This CDR3 is 14 amino acids long. With 2 bases clipped from V and 6 bases from J, the junction kept 4 bases outside the gene matches. The CDR3 coding sequence is TGTGCCAGCAGTTACGGGACAGACGTAAACATTCAGTACTTC. Translated: CASSYGTDVNIQYF.

The chain joins TRBV2 to TRBJ1-1; tentatively, D is TRBD1 (5 bases). Trimming cost V 6 bases and J 2 bases, with 10 bases left between them. This CDR3 is 13 amino acids long. CDR1 is SNHLY and CDR2 is FYNNEI in the germline V gene. CDR3 sequence: CASRTETNTEAFF. Written as DNA, the CDR3 is TGTGCCAGCAGGACAGAGACCAACACTGAAGCTTTCTTT.

The chain recombines TRBV30 with TRBJ1-1, with TRBD1 identical over 7 bases. From germline, CDR1 is GTSNPN and CDR2 SVGIG (reference sequence). The CDR3 has 14 residues. The J segment lost 5 bases and the V segment lost 2 bases, leaving 8 bases of the junction unmatched. The CDR3 region has the DNA TGTGCCTGGAGTTTGGTAGGGGGCTGGACTGAAGCTTTCTTT. Protein: CAWSLVGGWTEAFF.

The V call is TRBV4-3, the J call TRBJ1-6; D is undetermined. V was trimmed by 1 base and J by 5 bases, leaving 15 bases between them. This CDR3 is 17 amino acids long. Germline values: CDR1 LGHNA, CDR2 YSLEER. The CDR3 bases are TGCGCCAGCAGCCAAGCACAACTAATAAACCATAATTCACCCCTCCACTTT. Translation: CASSQAQLINHNSPLHF.

V gene TRBV18 combines with J gene TRBJ2-1, with 9 positions matching TRBD1. Germline V lookup: CDR1 KGHSH, CDR2 LQKENI. V trimming: 2 bases; J trimming: 9 bases; junction bases outside the gene matches: 11. CDR3 length equals 16 residues. This CDR3 is CASSPGTGQGGAEQFF. CDR3 coding DNA: TGTGCCAGCTCACCAGGCACGGGACAGGGTGGTGCTGAGCAGTTCTTC.

The chain joins TRBV7-2 to TRBJ1-1; D may be TRBD1 (5 bases). This CDR3 spans 16 amino acids. Trimming removed 10 bases from V and 2 bases from J, with 23 bases in between. Germline V gene lookup returns CDR1 SGHTA and CDR2 FQGNSA. CDR3 nucleotides: TGTGCCACCCGGGTGGCAGGGCGTCGGCCTAACACTGAAGCTTTCTTT. It translates to CATRVAGRRPNTEAFF.

This clone came up once. The chain is built from TRBV5-1 and TRBJ2-2, with unresolved D. This CDR3 is built from 13 residues. Germline CDR1 reads SGHRS; CDR2 reads YFSETQ. Trimming removed 4 bases at V and 1 base at J, with 5 bases between. The CDR3 spells CASSPMNTGELFF. The CDR3 region has the DNA TGCGCCAGCAGCCCTATGAACACCGGGGAGCTGTTTTTT.

This clone was observed a few times. This chain connects TRBV24-1 to TRBJ1-4; 8 nucleotides align to TRBD1. Germline V gene data show CDR1 as KGHDR and CDR2 as SFDVKD. J was trimmed by 5 bases and V by 5 bases; bases with no gene match: 18. The CDR3 is 19 residues long. The CDR3 DNA sequence: TGTGCCACCAGTGCCGGACTTTATTTCGGACAGGGTAAAAATGAAAAACTGTTTTTT. Its translation is CATSAGLYFGQGKNEKLFF.

The V and J genes are TRBV5-1 and TRBJ2-1; 10 nucleotides match TRBD2. The J segment lost 1 base and the V segment lost 0 bases, leaving 7 bases of the junction unmatched. Germline lookup yields CDR1 SGHRS and CDR2 YFSETQ. The CDR3 consists of 18 residues. The CDR3 sequence: CASSLGSGGARSYNEQFF. The CDR3 nucleotides are TGCGCCAGCAGCTTGGGAAGCGGGGGGGCCCGGTCCTACAATGAGCAGTTCTTC.

The chain is built from TRBV5-1 and TRBJ1-5; 8 bases are a match to TRBD1. The ends lost 2 bases at V and 5 bases at J; junction bases unmatched: 9. The CDR3 is 16 amino acids. From germline, CDR1 is SGHRS and CDR2 YFSETQ. CDR3 loop: CASSFQGALFYQPQHF. CDR3 coding DNA: TGCGCCAGCAGCTTCCAGGGGGCGCTTTTCTATCAGCCCCAGCATTTT.

The CDR3 loop is CASSIVGGDYEQYF. Here the CDR3 DNA reads TGTGCCAGTAGTATAGTGGGAGGGGACTACGAGCAGTACTTC. The chain combines TRBV19 with TRBJ2-7; 7 nucleotides match TRBD2. The CDR3 runs to 14 residues. Germline CDR1 LNHDA, CDR2 SQIVND (reference sequence). The J segment lost 3 bases and the V segment lost 1 base, leaving 3 bases of the junction unmatched.

The CDR3 spells CATSREQTGGNNQPQHF. The CDR3 coding sequence is TGTGCCACCAGCAGAGAACAGACAGGGGGCAACAATCAGCCCCAGCATTTT. The rearrangement uses TRBV15 and TRBJ1-5; 10 nucleotides match TRBD1. The CDR3 covers 17 residues. Germline CDR1 reads LNHNV; CDR2 reads YYDKDF (reference sequence). Losses at the gene ends were 0 bases for V and 3 bases for J; bases not matched to a gene: 5. The variable domain in full, with the rest retrieved from reference TRBV15 and TRBJ1-5, is DAMVIQNPRYQVTQFGKPVTLSCSQTLNHNVMYWYQQKSSQAPKLLFHYYDKDFNNEADTPDNFQSRRPNTSFCFLDIRSPGLGDTAMYLCATSREQTGGNNQPQHFGDGTRLSIL.